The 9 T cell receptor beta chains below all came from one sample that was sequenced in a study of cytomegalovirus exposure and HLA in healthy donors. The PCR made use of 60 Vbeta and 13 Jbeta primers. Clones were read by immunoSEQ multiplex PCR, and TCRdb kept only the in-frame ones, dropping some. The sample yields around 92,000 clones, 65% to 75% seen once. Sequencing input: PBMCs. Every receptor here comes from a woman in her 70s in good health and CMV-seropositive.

CDR3 DNA sequence: TGTGCCACCGGGGGGGCACCACGACGTGATACGCAGTATTTT. Its translation is CATGGAPRRDTQYF. The rearrangement links TRBV28 to TRBJ2-3, with 8 bases matching TRBD2. This CDR3 has 14 amino acids. The V segment lost 10 bases and the J segment 6 bases; nucleotides outside the gene matches: 12. Germline values: CDR1 MDHEN, CDR2 SYDVKM.

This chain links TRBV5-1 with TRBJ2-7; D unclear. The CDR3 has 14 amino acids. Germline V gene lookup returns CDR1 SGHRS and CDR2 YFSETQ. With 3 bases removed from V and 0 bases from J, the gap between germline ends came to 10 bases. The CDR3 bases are TGCGCCAGCAGCTCCCTCTCCGGCTCCTACGAGCAGTACTTC. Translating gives CASSSLSGSYEQYF.

CDR3 sequence: CASSFPGSYEQYF. Written as DNA, the CDR3 is TGTGCCAGCAGTTTCCCAGGGTCCTACGAGCAGTACTTC. The genes are TRBV27 and TRBJ2-7; a weak D match, TRBD1 (5 bases). The germline V gene encodes CDR1 MNHEY and CDR2 SMNVEV (reference sequence). Trimming took off 3 bases at V and 1 base at J, with 7 bases between the two ends. The CDR3 is 13 amino acids.

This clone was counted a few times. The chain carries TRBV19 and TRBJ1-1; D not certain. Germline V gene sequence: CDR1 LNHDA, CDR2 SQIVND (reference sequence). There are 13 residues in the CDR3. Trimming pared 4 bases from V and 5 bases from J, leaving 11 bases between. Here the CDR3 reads CASSTLTRTEAFF. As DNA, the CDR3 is TGTGCCAGTAGTACCCTTACTAGGACTGAAGCTTTCTTT.

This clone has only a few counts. As DNA, the CDR3 is TGCGCCAGCCCCCGCGGGGATATCGAGCAGTACTTC. Residues: CASPRGDIEQYF. The chain has TRBV10-1 and TRBJ2-7, with D maybe TRBD2 (6 bases). Trimming removed 8 bases from V and 6 bases from J, with 14 bases in between. The V gene's germline CDR1 is WNHNN and CDR2 SYGVQD (reference sequence). CDR3 size: 12 residues.

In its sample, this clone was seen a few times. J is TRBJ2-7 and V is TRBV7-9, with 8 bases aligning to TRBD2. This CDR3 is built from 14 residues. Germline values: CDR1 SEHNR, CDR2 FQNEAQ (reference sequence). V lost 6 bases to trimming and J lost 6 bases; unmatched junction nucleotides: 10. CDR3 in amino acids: CASSRQAGDGEQYF. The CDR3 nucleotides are TGTGCCAGCAGTCGGCAAGCGGGAGACGGCGAGCAGTACTTC.

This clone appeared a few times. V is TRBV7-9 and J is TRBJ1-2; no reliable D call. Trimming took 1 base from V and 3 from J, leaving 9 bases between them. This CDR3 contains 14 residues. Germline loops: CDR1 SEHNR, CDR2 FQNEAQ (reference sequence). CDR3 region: CASSLVIRDYGYTF. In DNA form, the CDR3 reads TGTGCCAGCAGCTTAGTAATTCGGGACTATGGCTACACCTTC. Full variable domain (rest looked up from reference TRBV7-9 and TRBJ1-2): DTGVSQNPRHKITKRGQNVTFRCDPISEHNRLYWYRQTLGQGPEFLTYFQNEAQLEKSRLLSDRFSAERPKGSFSTLEIQRTEQGDSAMYLCASSLVIRDYGYTFGSGTRLTVV.

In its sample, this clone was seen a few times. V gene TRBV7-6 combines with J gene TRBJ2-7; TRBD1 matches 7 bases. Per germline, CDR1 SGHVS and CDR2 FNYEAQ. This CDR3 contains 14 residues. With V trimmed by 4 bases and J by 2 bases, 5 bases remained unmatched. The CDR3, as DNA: TGTGCCAGCAGCTCCGGTGGGACAGCCTACGAGCAGTACTTC. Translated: CASSSGGTAYEQYF.

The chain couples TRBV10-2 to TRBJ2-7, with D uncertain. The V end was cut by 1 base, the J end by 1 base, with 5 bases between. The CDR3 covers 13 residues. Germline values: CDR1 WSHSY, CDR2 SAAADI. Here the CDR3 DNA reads TGCGCCAGCAGTGAGTACAGATCCTACGAGCAGTACTTC. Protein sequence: CASSEYRSYEQYF.